This T cell receptor beta chain originates from a study of blood T cells in healthy people across ages. Every donor contributed roughly 10 milliliters of peripheral blood by blood draw. V lost 7 bases to trimming and J lost 6 bases; unmatched junction nucleotides: 14. The CDR3 contains 15 residues. The V gene's germline CDR1 is DFQATT and CDR2 SNEGSKA (reference sequence). It was with a sample-barcoded 5' primer and a J-beta primer mix that a second PCR of about 6 to 12 cycles was run. MiXCR was run by TCRdb on the 5' RACE reads, yielding one entry per CDR3 protein. This sample has roughly 1,800,000 distinct CDR3 sequences, with about 50% found just once.

The chain has TRBV20-1 and TRBJ1-2; 10 nucleotides agree with TRBD1. This clonotype originated in a woman aged 40 to 50 in good health. The sample was blood. The CDR3 protein is CSVPPWTGGADGYTF. CDR3 nucleotides: TGCAGTGTCCCACCATGGACAGGGGGAGCGGATGGCTACACCTTC.